This T cell receptor (beta chain) was observed in a study of OX40 agonist ivuxolimab in advanced cancers. In terms of the full investigation: The costimulatory receptor OX40 (CD134) was targeted by ivuxolimab, a fully human IgG2 agonistic monoclonal antibody. Intravenous ivuxolimab was administered to patients every 2 weeks at six dose levels: 0.01, 0.1, 0.3, 1.5, 3 and 10 mg/kg. Among the approximately 54 dose-escalation patients, around 19 had hepatocellular carcinoma, around 15 melanoma, 9 renal cell carcinoma and 9 head and neck cancer. In the dose-escalation cohort, around four fifths of patients were male, and the mean age was approximately 60 years, with a range of roughly 23 to 85. Patients were allowed to have had prior anti-PD-1, anti-PD-L1 or anti-CTLA-4 therapy, and 40% of the dose-escalation patients had been treated with checkpoint inhibitors. Partial responses were achieved by three dose-escalation patients, of whom one had hepatocellular carcinoma and two had cutaneous melanoma. The purpose of peripheral TCRbeta sequencing was to test whether ivuxolimab changed TCR sequence diversity and led to clonal T-cell expansion. The paper covers the monotherapy dose-escalation part of the phase I ivuxolimab trial, which included N = 52 patients. The full study reports these points: Low levels of normalized T-cell clonal expansion were also seen in some patients who did not respond. Which antigens the clonally expanded peripheral T cells were specific for was not determined. On average, CD8+ T cells showed more expanded clones than CD4+ T cells after ivuxolimab. At doses of 0.1 to 3.0 mg/kg, clonal expansion of both CD4+ and CD8+ blood T cells was observed from baseline to week 6. Partial responders in the 0.1-3.0 mg/kg groups had among the lowest normalized peripheral clonal expansion, especially among CD8+ T cells.

Patients with autoimmune disease history or receiving systemic immunosuppression were excluded from the trial. In every dose cohort, peripheral blood was drawn for TCR sequencing at baseline, cycle 4 day 1, and cycle 7 day 1. The samples were taken from a phase I, first-in-human, multicenter, open-label dose-escalation trial of ivuxolimab. Adults with locally advanced or metastatic head and neck squamous cell, hepatocellular, melanoma or renal cell carcinoma were enrolled in the trial. CD4+ and CD8+ T cells were sorted separately from peripheral blood before TCR sequencing. Comment on this clone: Which antigen it targets is not known. No much larger clonotype is one base removed from it; base qualities were not supplied.

CDR1 SGHTA and CDR2 FQGNSA were looked up in the germline V gene. The CDR3 runs 14 residues from the cysteine to the phenylalanine. The read is trimmed to its CDR3 DNA, 42 bases read in frame from base 1. Between the V and J ends, shortened by 8 bases and 6 bases respectively, the junction contains 20 bases. Genomic DNA was extracted from sorted cells for sequencing of the TCRbeta CDR3 region. The immunoSEQ Assay was used for sequencing of TCRbeta CDR3 regions. This immuneACCESS table, as held by TCRdb, lists in-frame sequences with V and J called but not all clones. Of the missing ones, under half trace to an unresolved V gene in checked studies; the others have no known cause. This sample lists around 70,000 clones; around 85% were detected once. The top ten constitute 1.5% to 2% of the sample.

The material was CD4+ or CD8+ T cells sorted from blood, obtained in a trial of the OX40 agonist ivuxolimab. The source of this sequence is an adult with an advanced solid tumor such as melanoma, head and neck, liver or kidney cancer. The chain joins TRBV7-2 to TRBJ2-7, and possibly TRBD1, on 5 matching bases. The nucleotides are TGTGCCAGCTCACGGGCATACTACCAGGGCGAGCAGTACTTC. It codes for CASSRAYYQGEQYF. Reference TRBV7-2 and TRBJ2-7 proteins supply the regions before and after the CDR3; the full variable domain is: GAGVSQSPSNKVTEKGKDVELRCDPISGHTALYWYRQSLGQGLEFLIYFQGNSAPDKSGLPSDRFSAERTGGSVSTLTIQRTQQEDSAVYLCASSRAYYQGEQYFGPGTRLTVT.